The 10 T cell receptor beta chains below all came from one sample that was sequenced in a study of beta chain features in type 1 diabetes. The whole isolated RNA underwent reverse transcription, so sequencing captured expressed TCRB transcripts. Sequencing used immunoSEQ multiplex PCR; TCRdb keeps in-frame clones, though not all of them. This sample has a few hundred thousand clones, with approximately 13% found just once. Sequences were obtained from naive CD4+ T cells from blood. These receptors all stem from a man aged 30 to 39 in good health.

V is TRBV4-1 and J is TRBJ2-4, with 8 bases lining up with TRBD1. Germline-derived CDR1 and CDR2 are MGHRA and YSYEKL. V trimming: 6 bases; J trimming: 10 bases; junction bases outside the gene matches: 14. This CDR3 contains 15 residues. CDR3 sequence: CASRDERTGSEIQYF. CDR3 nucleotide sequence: TGCGCCAGCAGGGATGAAAGGACAGGGTCGGAAATTCAGTACTTC.

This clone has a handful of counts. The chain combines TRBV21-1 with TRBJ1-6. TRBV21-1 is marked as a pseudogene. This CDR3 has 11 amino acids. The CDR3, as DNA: TGTGCCAGCAGCAAATTGCCACCCCTCCACTTT. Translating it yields CASSKLPPLHF.

Written as DNA, the CDR3 is TGTGCCAGCAGCTTGGAGGGCGTTGAGACCCAGTACTTC. Its protein is CASSLEGVETQYF. This chain connects TRBV5-4 to TRBJ2-5, with D unresolved. Germline loops: CDR1 SGHNT, CDR2 YYREEE (reference sequence). Trimming cost V 0 bases and J 5 bases, with 8 bases left between them. This CDR3 is 13 amino acids long.

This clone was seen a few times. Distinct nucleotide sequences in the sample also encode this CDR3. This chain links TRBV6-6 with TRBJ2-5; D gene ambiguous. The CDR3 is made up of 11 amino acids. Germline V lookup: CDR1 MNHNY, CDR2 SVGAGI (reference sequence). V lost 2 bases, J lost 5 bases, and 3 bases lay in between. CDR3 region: CASSYVETQYF. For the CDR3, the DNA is TGTGCCAGCAGTTACGTGGAGACCCAGTACTTC.

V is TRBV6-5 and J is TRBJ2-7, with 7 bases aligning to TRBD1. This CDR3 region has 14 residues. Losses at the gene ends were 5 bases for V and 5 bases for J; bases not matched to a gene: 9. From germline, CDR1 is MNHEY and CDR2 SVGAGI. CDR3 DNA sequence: TGTGCCAGCAGTCTAACCGGCACAGGGGACGAGCAGTACTTC. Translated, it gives CASSLTGTGDEQYF.

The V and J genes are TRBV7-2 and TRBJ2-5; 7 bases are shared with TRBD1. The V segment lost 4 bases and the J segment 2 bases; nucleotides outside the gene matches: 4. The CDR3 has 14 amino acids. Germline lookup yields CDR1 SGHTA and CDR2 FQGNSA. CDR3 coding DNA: TGTGCCAGCAGCTCATCGACAGGGCAAGAGACCCAGTACTTC. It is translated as CASSSSTGQETQYF.

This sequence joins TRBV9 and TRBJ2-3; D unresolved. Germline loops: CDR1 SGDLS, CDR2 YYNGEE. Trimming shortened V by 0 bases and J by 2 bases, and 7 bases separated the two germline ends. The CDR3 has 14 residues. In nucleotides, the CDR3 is TGTGCCAGCAGCGTAGAGGCTAACACAGATACGCAGTATTTT. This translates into CASSVEANTDTQYF.

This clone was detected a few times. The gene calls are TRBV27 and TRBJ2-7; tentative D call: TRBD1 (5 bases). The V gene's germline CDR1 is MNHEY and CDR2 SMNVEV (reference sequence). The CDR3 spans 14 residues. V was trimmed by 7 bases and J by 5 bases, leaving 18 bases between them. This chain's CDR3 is CASKSATQVHEQYV. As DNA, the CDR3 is TGTGCCAGCAAGTCGGCTACACAGGTCCACGAGCAGTACGTC.

The CDR3 sequence is CASSPLSGELFF. Written as DNA, the CDR3 is TGTGCCAGCAGCCCCTTGTCTGGGGAGCTGTTTTTT. The rearrangement links TRBV11-3 to TRBJ2-2; D gene uncertain. Between the trimmed V and J ends, which lost 5 bases and 8 bases, there was a span of 9 bases. The CDR3 extends over 12 amino acids. Looked up from germline, CDR1 is SGHNT and CDR2 is YENEEA.

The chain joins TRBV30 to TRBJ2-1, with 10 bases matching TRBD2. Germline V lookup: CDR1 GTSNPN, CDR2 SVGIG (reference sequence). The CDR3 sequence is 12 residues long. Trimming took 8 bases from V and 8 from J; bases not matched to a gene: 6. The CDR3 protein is CARNSGRYEQFF. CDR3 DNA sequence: TGTGCCCGAAATAGCGGGAGGTATGAGCAGTTCTTC.